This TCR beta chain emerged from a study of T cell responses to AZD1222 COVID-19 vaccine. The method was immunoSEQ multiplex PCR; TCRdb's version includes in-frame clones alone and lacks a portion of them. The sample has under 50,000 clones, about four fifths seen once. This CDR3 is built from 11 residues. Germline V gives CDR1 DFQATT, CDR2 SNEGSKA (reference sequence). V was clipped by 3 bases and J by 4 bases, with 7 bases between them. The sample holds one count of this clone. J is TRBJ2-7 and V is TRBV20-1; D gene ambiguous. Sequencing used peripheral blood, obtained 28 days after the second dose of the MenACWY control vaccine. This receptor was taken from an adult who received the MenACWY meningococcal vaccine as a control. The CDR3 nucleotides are TGCAGTGCTAGTGCCCGATACGAGCAGTACTTC. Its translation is CSASARYEQYF.